The 6 T cell receptor beta chains reported below all come from one sample, sequenced in a study of OX40 agonist ivuxolimab in advanced cancers. Sequenced by immunoSEQ multiplex PCR; TCRdb stores in-frame clones only, minus some. The sample includes 79,000 or so clones, roughly nine tenths of them seen just once. The specimen comprised CD4+ or CD8+ T cells sorted from blood, sampled in a trial of the OX40 agonist ivuxolimab. The receptors here all came from an adult with an advanced solid tumor such as melanoma, head and neck, liver or kidney cancer.

The V and J genes are TRBV4-1 and TRBJ2-1; D gene uncertain. The CDR3 runs to 15 residues. Germline CDR1 is MGHRA and CDR2 is YSYEKL. V lost 1 base and J lost 5, with 12 bases in between. CDR3 amino acids: CASSQVTSRNNEQFF. In nucleotides, the CDR3 is TGCGCCAGCAGCCAAGTGACAAGTAGAAACAATGAGCAGTTCTTC.

The chain is built from TRBV7-8 and TRBJ1-5; D call uncertain. V was pared by 1 base and J by 4 bases, with 11 bases between. CDR1 is SGHVS, CDR2 FQNEAQ, per germline. CDR3 size: 15 residues. The CDR3 sequence is CASSLGREANQPQHF. CDR3 sequence (DNA): TGTGCCAGCAGCTTAGGGCGGGAGGCTAATCAGCCCCAGCATTTT.

The CDR3 spells CASSLRFGGEQFF. In nucleotides, the CDR3 is TGTGCCAGCAGCTTAAGGTTCGGTGGTGAGCAGTTCTTC. The V gene is TRBV7-3, the J gene TRBJ2-1; D call uncertain. The CDR3 runs 13 residues. Germline V lookup: CDR1 SGHTA, CDR2 FQGTGA. V was trimmed by 1 base and J by 9 bases, leaving 10 bases between them.

The rearrangement joins TRBV15 to TRBJ2-1; D ambiguous. The germline V gene encodes CDR1 LNHNV and CDR2 YYDKDF (reference sequence). CDR3 length equals 15 residues. Trimming took 1 base from V and 3 from J, leaving 10 bases between them. This CDR3 is CATSRVGVSYNEQFF. CDR3 DNA sequence: TGTGCCACCAGCAGAGTAGGAGTGAGCTACAATGAGCAGTTCTTC.

This rearrangement joins TRBV6-1 to TRBJ2-1; 8 positions match TRBD2. Germline V gene data show CDR1 as MNHNS and CDR2 as SASEGT. CDR3 length equals 14 residues. V lost 7 bases to trimming and J lost 3 bases; unmatched junction nucleotides: 5. The CDR3 sequence: CASNSGSNYNEQFF. In DNA form, the CDR3 reads TGTGCCAGCAACAGCGGGAGTAACTACAATGAGCAGTTCTTC.

The chain uses TRBV5-1 and TRBJ2-7; 10 positions agree with TRBD2. This CDR3 region has 15 residues. Per the germline V gene, CDR1 is SGHRS and CDR2 is YFSETQ. The ends lost 1 base at V and 4 bases at J; junction bases unmatched: 5. Here the CDR3 DNA reads TGCGCCAGCAGCTTGTTATCTAGCGGGAGTTACGAGCAGTACTTC. Translation: CASSLLSSGSYEQYF.